This paragraph reports one T cell receptor beta chain. The antigen is not known. Germline trimming cut 4 bases from V and 7 bases from J; bases unmatched to any gene: 16. CDR1 and CDR2 (germline): SGHRS, YFSETQ. This CDR3 comprises 16 residues. All the patients suffered relapse after autologous stem cell transplantation, and brentuximab vedotin exposure differed. The data stem from a study of PD-1 blockade in classical Hodgkin lymphoma. Assay: immunoSEQ multiplex PCR; the TCRdb copy retains only in-frame clones and omits some. The sample contains fewer than 100,000 clones, roughly 92% of which appear only once. Findings and limits, study-wide: Patients excluded were those beginning nivolumab under 1 year after ASCT.

This receptor was taken from a human donor with classical Hodgkin lymphoma. This material consisted of peripheral blood mononuclear cells (PBMCs), taken at baseline. J is TRBJ2-7 and V is TRBV5-1, with 8 bases fitting TRBD1. CDR3 region: CASSAGQGRVMWEQYF. The CDR3 coding sequence is TGCGCCAGCAGCGCCGGACAGGGAAGGGTGATGTGGGAGCAGTACTTC.